This entry features one TCR beta chain sequence. Its antigen is unknown. The record originates from a study of post-analysis software for immune sequencing data. At the level of the study: Patients had relapsing-remitting, secondary progressive or progressive-relapsing multiple sclerosis; some lacked subtype. Study outcomes and limitations: Normalized Chao1 diversity in multiple sclerosis patients fell significantly below that of controls. There were five or six TRBV segments more frequent in patients than controls, and TRBV5-6, TRBV5-1 and TRBV20-1 were among them.

Each TCR beta cDNA library carried unique molecular identifiers. MiXCR was run by TCRdb on the PCR reads, yielding one entry per CDR3 protein. The table has hundreds of thousands of distinct CDR3 sequences, roughly 27% seen once. The CDR3 covers 15 residues. The germline V and J ends were trimmed by 4 bases and 4 bases, with 17 bases remaining between them. Germline lookup yields CDR1 ENHRY and CDR2 SYGVKD. The TCR originated in a girl aged 5-17 years with multiple sclerosis. Material for sequencing was blood. The chain has TRBV10-3 and TRBJ2-7, with D perhaps matching TRBD1 or TRBD2 (6 bases each). The CDR3 DNA is TGTGCCATCAGTGCCGGACCCCCGGGGGCTTACGAGCAGTACTTC. Residues: CAISAGPPGAYEQYF.